The 23 T cell receptor beta chains reported below all come from one sample, sequenced in a study of blood T cell repertoires in COVID-19. Assay used: immunoSEQ multiplex PCR; TCRdb lists only in-frame clones, some missing. The sample has 250,000 to 350,000 clones, roughly 86% seen once. The specimen sequenced was peripheral blood. All receptors come from a woman in her thirties with COVID-19, enrolled during active disease.

V gene TRBV28 combines with J gene TRBJ1-2, with D possibly matching TRBD1 (6 bases). CDR3 length equals 13 residues. Trimming removed 2 bases from V and 4 bases from J, with 8 bases in between. Germline values: CDR1 MDHEN, CDR2 SYDVKM. The CDR3 loop is CASSLGRGYGYTF. CDR3 DNA sequence: TGTGCCAGCAGTTTAGGCAGGGGCTATGGCTACACCTTC.

The chain is built from TRBV3-1 (or the pseudogene TRBV3-2) and TRBJ2-2, with TRBD2 matching 8 bases. This CDR3 is 16 amino acids long. Unmatched junction bases numbered 9, after V lost 4 bases and J lost 5 bases. CDR1 and CDR2 (germline): LGHDT, YNNKEL (reference sequence). CDR3 in DNA: TGTGCCAGCAGCCCGAGCGGGAGAGGGTGGACCGGGGAGCTGTTTTTT. Translating it yields CASSPSGRGWTGELFF.

This clone was recorded many times. The V call is TRBV5-6, the J call TRBJ1-2; no definite D call. The V gene lost 4 bases and the J gene lost 2 bases, with 9 bases spanning the gap. The germline CDR1 and CDR2 sequences are SGHDT and YYEEEE. The CDR3 runs 13 residues. The CDR3 loop is CASSPWQNYGYTF. DNA of the CDR3: TGTGCCAGCAGCCCTTGGCAGAACTATGGCTACACCTTC.

The rearrangement links TRBV5-1 to TRBJ1-3, with unresolved D. This CDR3 contains 16 residues. V was clipped by 0 bases and J by 2 bases, with 12 bases between them. Germline assignment: CDR1 SGHRS and CDR2 YFSETQ. Here the CDR3 reads CASSLAQVTAGNTIYF. The CDR3 nucleotides are TGCGCCAGCAGCTTGGCCCAGGTGACGGCTGGAAACACCATATATTTT.

In DNA, the CDR3 is TGTGCCAGCTCTCGGGACTTGAAGCAGTTCTTC. Residues: CASSRDLKQFF. The gene calls are TRBV25-1 and TRBJ2-1; a weak D match, TRBD2 (6 bases). The CDR3 loop spans 11 amino acids. Germline V gene lookup returns CDR1 MGHDK and CDR2 SYGVNS. V was trimmed by 8 bases and J by 11 bases, leaving 13 bases between them.

The chain recombines TRBV4-2 with TRBJ2-6; 9 bases match TRBD1. The CDR3 has 19 amino acids. Germline values: CDR1 LGHNA, CDR2 YNFKEQ. V lost 3 bases to trimming and J lost 4 bases; unmatched junction nucleotides: 13. The CDR3 DNA follows: TGTGCCAGCAGCCAGGGACCGGGACAGGGTATTGGCGGGGCCAACGTCCTGACTTTC. This encodes CASSQGPGQGIGGANVLTF.

The gene calls are TRBV6-1 and TRBJ2-3; 11 positions match TRBD2. With 2 bases clipped from V and 2 bases from J, the junction kept 9 bases outside the gene matches. This CDR3 contains 18 residues. From germline, CDR1 is MNHNS and CDR2 SASEGT. CDR3 sequence (DNA): TGTGCCAGCAGTGAAACGCTTAGCGGGGGGGGATACACAGATACGCAGTATTTT. This codes for CASSETLSGGGYTDTQYF.

The chain combines TRBV5-1 with TRBJ2-2; perhaps TRBD1 as D (5 bases). The CDR3 has 15 amino acids. The germline V gene has CDR1 SGHRS and CDR2 YFSETQ. V gave up 4 bases and J gave up 0 bases, with 10 bases separating them. In DNA form, the CDR3 reads TGCGCCAGCAGCCGAGACAGTGCGAACACCGGGGAGCTGTTTTTT. This translates into CASSRDSANTGELFF.

The V and J genes are TRBV19 and TRBJ2-7; 7 bases agree with TRBD1. The length of the CDR3 is 14 residues. Germline lookup yields CDR1 LNHDA and CDR2 SQIVND (reference sequence). The V segment lost 7 bases and the J segment 3 bases; nucleotides outside the gene matches: 9. The CDR3 nucleotides are TGTGCCAGTAATCCGACAGGGCTGGACTACGAGCAGTACTTC. It encodes CASNPTGLDYEQYF.

V gene TRBV28 combines with J gene TRBJ2-7, with 11 bases fitting TRBD2. CDR1 is MDHEN, CDR2 SYDVKM, per germline. The junction had 1 base not matched to a gene; V was cut back by 6 bases and J by 0 bases. CDR3 size: 14 residues. CDR3 nucleotides: TGTGCCAGCAGAGGGACTAGCGGCTCCTACGAGCAGTACTTC. This translates into CASRGTSGSYEQYF.

The chain couples TRBV28 to TRBJ1-2; 7 nucleotides line up with TRBD1. The V gene end was trimmed by 3 bases and the J gene end by 9 bases; junction bases not matched to a gene: 7. The germline V gene encodes CDR1 MDHEN and CDR2 SYDVKM. The CDR3 totals 13 residues. CDR3 in DNA: TGTGCCAGCAGTTTCCAGGACAGGTTGAGCTACACCTTC. Its translation is CASSFQDRLSYTF.

The genes are TRBV11-3 and TRBJ2-3; 8 nucleotides line up with TRBD1. Germline V lookup: CDR1 SGHNT, CDR2 YENEEA. V was pared by 5 bases and J by 1 base, with 5 bases of the junction left unmatched. The CDR3 contains 15 residues. The CDR3 sequence is CASSGRTGRTDTQYF. The CDR3 nucleotides are TGTGCCAGCAGCGGGCGGACAGGGCGCACAGATACGCAGTATTTT.

The J gene is TRBJ1-1, the V gene TRBV10-3; D possibly corresponds to TRBD1 (6 bases). CDR1 is ENHRY and CDR2 is SYGVKD in the germline V gene. V shed 3 bases and J shed 4 bases, with 18 bases lying between them. The CDR3 length is 16 residues. In nucleotides, the CDR3 is TGTGCCATCAGTGATTCCTTTCCAGGGGTGGCCACTGAAGCTTTCTTT. It translates to CAISDSFPGVATEAFF.

A few counts support this clone. V usage is TRBV6-4 and J usage is TRBJ2-2; D gene unclear. Deletions cut 2 bases from V and 1 base from J, with 11 bases between. The CDR3 has 16 amino acids. Germline CDR1 MRHNA, CDR2 SNTAGT. The CDR3 DNA reads TGTGCCAGCAGTGACGGCGAGAGAGGGAACACCGGGGAGCTGTTTTTT. Its translation: CASSDGERGNTGELFF.

This clone was seen a single time. The rearrangement links TRBV23-1 to TRBJ1-2; D is ambiguous. TRBV23-1 is an open reading frame whose function is uncertain. Trimming cost V 2 bases and J 3 bases, with 7 bases left between them. The CDR3 spans 13 residues. The CDR3 nucleotides are TGCGCCAGCAGTCAAGCAGGCGACTATGGCTACACCTTC. Translated, it gives CASSQAGDYGYTF.

This clone came up a few times. The chain couples TRBV15 to TRBJ2-3; 9 bases line up with TRBD2. The V gene end was trimmed by 0 bases and the J gene end by 2 bases; junction bases not matched to a gene: 6. The CDR3 extends over 17 amino acids. Germline V gives CDR1 LNHNV, CDR2 YYDKDF (reference sequence). CDR3 nucleotides: TGTGCCACCAGCAGAGACCGACTAGCGGCCTTCACAGATACGCAGTATTTT. It is translated as CATSRDRLAAFTDTQYF.

V gene TRBV3-1 (or the pseudogene TRBV3-2) combines with J gene TRBJ1-2; possibly TRBD1 for D (6 bases). Deletions cut 0 bases from V and 4 bases from J, with 9 bases between. Germline V gene sequence: CDR1 LGHDT, CDR2 YNNKEL (reference sequence). This CDR3 is built from 14 residues. CDR3 DNA sequence: TGTGCCAGCAGCCAAGAGAACAGGGCCTATGGCTACACCTTC. Protein product: CASSQENRAYGYTF.

The rearrangement links TRBV28 to TRBJ2-7; 8 nucleotides match TRBD1. The trim removed 3 bases at V and 3 bases at J, leaving 1 base unmatched. Germline CDR1 and CDR2: MDHEN and SYDVKM. CDR3 length equals 13 residues. Here the CDR3 reads CASSLGQDYEQYF. The CDR3 DNA reads TGTGCCAGCAGTTTGGGACAGGACTACGAGCAGTACTTC.

The chain is built from TRBV28 and TRBJ2-7; 9 bases align to TRBD1. Germline V lookup: CDR1 MDHEN, CDR2 SYDVKM. V trimming: 4 bases; J trimming: 5 bases; junction bases outside the gene matches: 12. CDR3 length: 16 amino acids. CDR3 loop: CASSYPRDREIDEQYF. The DNA for the CDR3 is TGTGCCAGCAGTTACCCTCGGGACAGGGAAATTGACGAGCAGTACTTC.

The chain joins TRBV7-2 to TRBJ1-5; a weak D match, TRBD1 (6 bases). V lost 5 bases and J lost 3, with 20 bases in between. This CDR3 has 17 amino acids. From germline, CDR1 is SGHTA and CDR2 FQGNSA. CDR3 nucleotides: TGTGCCAGCAGCCCCCGGACAGTCACAAACCTCAATCAGCCCCAGCATTTT. Its translation is CASSPRTVTNLNQPQHF.

The chain employs TRBV12-3 or TRBV12-4 and TRBJ2-3; the match to TRBD2 covers 9 bases. V trimming: 6 bases; J trimming: 5 bases; junction bases outside the gene matches: 0. CDR3 length equals 12 residues. The chain's CDR3 is CASRLAGDTQYF. CDR3 DNA: TGTGCCAGCAGACTAGCGGGAGATACGCAGTATTTT.

The gene calls are TRBV6-6 and TRBJ1-6; a weak D match, TRBD1 (6 bases). The CDR3 is 14 amino acids. The germline CDR1 and CDR2 sequences are MNHNY and SVGAGI (reference sequence). V gave up 5 bases and J gave up 10 bases, with 15 bases separating them. CDR3: CASSPQQGTSPLHF. The CDR3 DNA follows: TGTGCCAGCAGTCCTCAACAGGGAACCTCACCCCTCCACTTT.

This chain connects TRBV27 to TRBJ2-6; tentatively, D is TRBD1 (6 bases). Germline CDR1 and CDR2: MNHEY and SMNVEV (reference sequence). With 5 bases removed from V and 3 bases from J, the gap between germline ends came to 17 bases. This CDR3 contains 17 residues. The CDR3 spells CASSPRTGPSGANVLTF. In DNA, the CDR3 is TGTGCCAGCAGTCCCCGCACAGGGCCAAGTGGGGCCAACGTCCTGACTTTC. Full variable domain (missing parts from reference TRBV27 and TRBJ2-6): EAQVTQNPRYLITVTGKKLTVTCSQNMNHEYMSWYRQDPGLGLRQIYYSMNVEVTDKGDVPEGYKVSRKEKRNFPLILESPSPNQTSLYFCASSPRTGPSGANVLTFGAGSRLTVL.